Listed here are 32 T cell receptor beta chains from one sample, sequenced in a study of cytomegalovirus exposure and HLA in healthy donors. Primers for the PCR totalled 60 Vbeta and 13 Jbeta. Generated by immunoSEQ multiplex PCR, the TCRdb table keeps only in-frame clones and is missing some. In the table there are 60,000 to 70,000 clones, about four fifths of which are singletons. The sequencing sample was made of PBMCs. These TCRs come from a woman under 40 in good health and CMV-seronegative.

This clone was seen a handful of times. The rearrangement uses TRBV4-2 and TRBJ1-4; 9 bases line up with TRBD1. The V and J ends lost 5 bases and 8 bases, in that order; junction bases with no gene match: 12. Germline CDR1 is LGHNA and CDR2 is YNFKEQ. The CDR3 contains 16 residues. The CDR3 spells CASSLGQGGLGEKLFF. In nucleotides, the CDR3 is TGTGCCAGCAGCTTGGGACAGGGAGGACTAGGAGAAAAACTGTTTTTT.

This clone was recorded only once. This chain joins TRBV6-5 and TRBJ2-5; 9 bases fit TRBD2. Germline CDR1 MNHEY, CDR2 SVGAGI. V lost 8 bases, J lost 5 bases, and 9 bases stayed unmatched. This CDR3 is built from 14 residues. CDR3 sequence reads: CASQRGAGYETQYF. DNA of the CDR3: TGTGCCAGCCAGCGGGGGGCTGGGTACGAGACCCAGTACTTC.

The rearrangement joins TRBV7-2 to TRBJ2-3, with TRBD2 matching 14 bases. The V and J ends lost 4 bases and 2 bases, in that order; junction bases with no gene match: 8. This CDR3 is 18 amino acids long. The germline gives CDR1 SGHTA, CDR2 FQGNSA. The DNA for the CDR3 is TGTGCCAGCAGCTCAAGACCGGGACTAGCGGGGGTCACAGATACGCAGTATTTT. It yields the protein CASSSRPGLAGVTDTQYF. Full variable domain (rest looked up from reference TRBV7-2 and TRBJ2-3): GAGVSQSPSNKVTEKGKDVELRCDPISGHTALYWYRQSLGQGLEFLIYFQGNSAPDKSGLPSDRFSAERTGGSVSTLTIQRTQQEDSAVYLCASSSRPGLAGVTDTQYFGPGTRLTVL.

The gene calls are TRBV7-2 and TRBJ2-5, with TRBD2 as a possible D gene (7 bases). CDR1 and CDR2 from the germline V gene are SGHTA and FQGNSA. The CDR3 spans 15 residues. The V and J ends lost 4 bases and 4 bases respectively, with 16 bases between them. The CDR3 spells CASSSSAGARETQYF. CDR3 nucleotides: TGTGCCAGCAGCTCCTCTGCGGGGGCGAGAGAGACCCAGTACTTC.

The J gene is TRBJ2-1, the V gene TRBV7-6, with D hard to call. The V gene's germline CDR1 is SGHVS and CDR2 FNYEAQ. CDR3 length: 13 amino acids. Trimming shortened V by 3 bases and J by 9 bases, and 12 bases separated the two germline ends. The CDR3 DNA sequence: TGTGCCAGCAGCTTGGTCAGCGACGGTGAGCAGTTCTTC. This translates into CASSLVSDGEQFF.

This clone was counted only a few times. A read error may account for a junction end that differs from germline. The chain has TRBV7-9 and TRBJ1-2, with unresolved D. Germline V gene lookup returns CDR1 SEHNR and CDR2 FQNEAQ (reference sequence). The CDR3 loop spans 16 amino acids. The CDR3: CSSSLFSVGQDYGYTF. The CDR3 nucleotides read TGTTCCAGCAGCTTGTTCTCTGTGGGTCAGGATTATGGCTACACCTTC.

The rearrangement uses TRBV5-4 and TRBJ1-5; 7 nucleotides line up with TRBD1. V shed 4 bases, J shed 3 bases, and the junction held 7 bases outside the gene matches. The CDR3 is 15 amino acids. Looked up from germline, CDR1 is SGHNT and CDR2 is YYREEE (reference sequence). The CDR3 DNA is TGTGCCAGCAGCGAGGGGACAGCGTTCAATCAGCCCCAGCATTTT. This gives the protein CASSEGTAFNQPQHF.

This clone was found a few times. The rearrangement joins TRBV19 to TRBJ1-2, with D maybe TRBD1 (6 bases). The CDR3 is 13 residues long. Trimming shortened V by 4 bases and J by 8 bases, and 14 bases separated the two germline ends. CDR1 is LNHDA and CDR2 is SQIVND in the germline V gene (reference sequence). In DNA form, the CDR3 reads TGTGCCAGTAGTAAGGACAGACCTTTAGGCTACACCTTC. It encodes CASSKDRPLGYTF.

This clone was seen once. The J gene is TRBJ2-1, the V gene TRBV4-1; 9 nucleotides align to TRBD2. V shed 1 base, J shed 5 bases, and the junction held 3 bases outside the gene matches. The CDR3 consists of 15 residues. CDR1 and CDR2 from the germline V gene are MGHRA and YSYEKL. The CDR3 region is CASSQGLAGHNEQFF. The DNA of the CDR3 is TGCGCCAGCAGCCAAGGGCTAGCGGGGCACAATGAGCAGTTCTTC.

The chain uses TRBV7-2 and TRBJ1-1; D is undetermined. Germline V gene data show CDR1 as SGHTA and CDR2 as FQGNSA. The CDR3 is 15 amino acids. Trimming took 1 base from V and 0 from J, leaving 9 bases between them. CDR3 sequence: CASSLGPKMNTEAFF. CDR3 coding DNA: TGTGCCAGCAGCTTAGGTCCCAAAATGAACACTGAAGCTTTCTTT. Based on the CDR3 plus reference TRBV7-2 and TRBJ1-1, the full variable domain is GAGVSQSPSNKVTEKGKDVELRCDPISGHTALYWYRQSLGQGLEFLIYFQGNSAPDKSGLPSDRFSAERTGGSVSTLTIQRTQQEDSAVYLCASSLGPKMNTEAFFGQGTRLTVV.

V gene TRBV11-2 combines with J gene TRBJ2-3; a weak D match, TRBD2 (7 bases). V lost 4 bases, J lost 5 bases, and 16 bases lay in between. The CDR3 is made up of 15 amino acids. Germline V gene sequence: CDR1 SGHAT, CDR2 FQNNGV. The CDR3 coding sequence is TGTGCCAGCAGCTCTCTGGGGGGGCCCGTAGATACGCAGTATTTT. Translated: CASSSLGGPVDTQYF.

This clone was picked up a small number of times. Relative to the germline gene, one junction end is altered; a read error may explain this. This rearrangement joins TRBV19 to TRBJ1-5; 10 positions match TRBD1. The germline CDR1 and CDR2 sequences are LNHDA and SQIVND (reference sequence). The CDR3 loop spans 15 amino acids. CDR3 amino acids: CASSLDRGRNQPQHF. The CDR3 DNA sequence: TGTGCCAGTAGTTTAGACAGGGGGCGGAATCAGCCCCAGCATTTT.

The chain couples TRBV4-3 to TRBJ2-7; 7 nucleotides match TRBD1. Germline CDR1 reads LGHNA; CDR2 reads YSLEER. Unmatched junction bases numbered 8, after V lost 4 bases and J lost 2 bases. The CDR3 has 15 residues. CDR3 residues: CASSRDEGAPYEQYF. The CDR3 region has the DNA TGCGCCAGCAGCCGGGATGAGGGGGCCCCCTACGAGCAGTACTTC.

The V gene is TRBV5-4, the J gene TRBJ2-3; possible D gene TRBD1, 6 bases. The V end lost 4 bases, the J end lost 6 bases, and 24 bases lay between the germline ends. This CDR3 is 17 amino acids long. The germline CDR1 and CDR2 sequences are SGHNT and YYREEE (reference sequence). CDR3 sequence: CASSGNRALQLGDTQYF. CDR3 nucleotides: TGTGCCAGCAGCGGCAACAGGGCTCTCCAACTGGGGGATACGCAGTATTTT.

The rearrangement links TRBV19 to TRBJ1-1; 7 positions agree with TRBD1. The germline V gene encodes CDR1 LNHDA and CDR2 SQIVND (reference sequence). The CDR3 runs 14 residues. The J segment lost 4 bases and the V segment lost 3 bases, leaving 5 bases of the junction unmatched. This CDR3 is CASSIQGESTEAFF. Written as DNA, the CDR3 is TGTGCCAGTAGTATTCAGGGGGAATCCACTGAAGCTTTCTTT.

This clone was recorded only once. This chain uses TRBV7-8 with TRBJ2-2; D may be TRBD2 (5 bases). The CDR3 is made up of 13 amino acids. The germline V and J ends were trimmed by 0 bases and 8 bases, with 7 bases remaining between them. The germline gives CDR1 SGHVS, CDR2 FQNEAQ. The CDR3 nucleotides are TGTGCCAGCAGCTTAGCTCGGGATGGGGAGCTGTTTTTT. Its protein is CASSLARDGELFF.

This clone has just a few counts. This chain connects TRBV7-6 to TRBJ2-7; a possible D gene is TRBD1 (7 bases). Germline values: CDR1 SGHVS, CDR2 FNYEAQ. CDR3 length: 13 residues. Trimming took 3 bases from V and 6 from J, leaving 12 bases between them. CDR3 coding DNA: TGTGCCAGCAGCTTGCGACAGGGAGGCGAGCAGTACTTC. Translation gives CASSLRQGGEQYF.

V and J are TRBV7-6 and TRBJ1-5; the D is unclear. V lost 1 base and J lost 7, with 8 bases in between. CDR3 length: 13 amino acids. CDR1 SGHVS and CDR2 FNYEAQ come from the germline V gene. This CDR3 reads CASSLGSGQPQHF. The DNA for the CDR3 is TGTGCCAGCAGCTTAGGGTCAGGACAGCCCCAGCATTTT.

V usage is TRBV7-2 and J usage is TRBJ1-6; no firm D call. CDR1 is SGHTA and CDR2 is FQGNSA in the germline V gene. V was clipped by 1 base and J by 14 bases, with 12 bases between them. The CDR3 totals 13 residues. The CDR3 DNA sequence: TGTGCCAGCAGCTTAGTCAGCCTTGAGGCCCTCCACTTT. It specifies CASSLVSLEALHF.

The V call is TRBV2, the J call TRBJ1-6; unclear D gene. This CDR3 spans 13 amino acids. Germline V gene sequence: CDR1 SNHLY, CDR2 FYNNEI. Trimming stripped 8 bases from V and 10 bases from J, with 15 bases between. The DNA for the CDR3 is TGTGCCAGCGGAGAGGGTATAGGATCACCCCTCCACTTT. Protein sequence: CASGEGIGSPLHF.

This chain uses TRBV4-3 with TRBJ2-3, with D tentatively TRBD1 (6 bases). Germline CDR1 reads LGHNA; CDR2 reads YSLEER. Trimming pared 0 bases from V and 1 base from J, leaving 14 bases between. This CDR3 is 17 amino acids long. This CDR3 is CASSQDYREWGTDTQYF. The CDR3 region has the DNA TGCGCCAGCAGCCAAGATTACAGGGAGTGGGGCACAGATACGCAGTATTTT.

Written as DNA, the CDR3 is TGTGCCAGCAGCCAAGAAGGCACAGGGGGCATCTATGGCTACACCTTC. Protein product: CASSQEGTGGIYGYTF. The J gene is TRBJ1-2, the V gene TRBV4-2, with 9 bases identical to TRBD1. The V gene end was trimmed by 0 bases and the J gene end by 4 bases; junction bases not matched to a gene: 6. The V gene's germline CDR1 is LGHNA and CDR2 YNFKEQ. The CDR3 spans 16 residues.

This clone has just a few counts. The J gene is TRBJ2-7, the V gene TRBV6-6, with D maybe TRBD1 (6 bases). CDR3 length: 14 residues. Trimming removed 7 bases at V and 2 bases at J, with 15 bases between. CDR1 and CDR2 from the germline V gene are MNHNY and SVGAGI (reference sequence). CDR3 DNA sequence: TGTGCCAGCACCAAGGGGACACCAACCTACGAGCAGTACTTC. This sequence encodes CASTKGTPTYEQYF.

This clone was recorded only once. This rearrangement joins TRBV19 to TRBJ1-1, with D possibly TRBD1 on 6 matching bases. The V end lost 6 bases, the J end lost 7 bases, and 18 bases lay between the germline ends. Germline CDR1 reads LNHDA; CDR2 reads SQIVND (reference sequence). This CDR3 spans 14 amino acids. CDR3 in amino acids: CASSLTLQGHEAFF. DNA for the CDR3: TGTGCCAGTAGCCTCACCCTACAGGGACATGAAGCTTTCTTT.

In its sample, this clone was seen once. This sequence joins TRBV4-1 and TRBJ1-4, with D uncertain. Germline CDR1 reads MGHRA; CDR2 reads YSYEKL. V lost 4 bases and J 0 bases, leaving 6 bases between the germline ends. The CDR3 runs to 14 residues. The CDR3 sequence is CASSLGATNEKLFF. DNA of the CDR3: TGCGCCAGCAGCCTGGGCGCAACTAATGAAAAACTGTTTTTT.

The chain couples TRBV6-6 to TRBJ1-1; maybe TRBD1 (6 bases). Trimming left V 4 bases short and J 3 bases short, with 18 bases between. The V gene's germline CDR1 is MNHNY and CDR2 SVGAGI (reference sequence). CDR3 length: 16 residues. In DNA form, the CDR3 reads TGTGCCAGCAGTTCCCACCTTACAGGGTTTGACACTGAAGCTTTCTTT. It translates to CASSSHLTGFDTEAFF.

This clone has just a few counts. The chain has TRBV7-9 and TRBJ2-7; the D is unclear. The CDR3 consists of 15 residues. CDR1 is SEHNR and CDR2 is FQNEAQ in the germline V gene (reference sequence). Between the trimmed V and J ends, which lost 5 bases and 0 bases, there was a span of 14 bases. Written as DNA, the CDR3 is TGTGCCAGCAGCCTATCATTTGATCTCTCCTACGAGCAGTACTTC. The encoded protein is CASSLSFDLSYEQYF.

The chain recombines TRBV29-1 with TRBJ2-7; 11 nucleotides agree with TRBD1. The germline gives CDR1 SQVTM, CDR2 ANQGSEA. The CDR3 contains 13 residues. Trimming at V came to 1 base and at J to 6 bases, leaving 2 bases not matched to a gene. The CDR3 loop is CSVEGTGGGEQYF. The CDR3 nucleotides are TGCAGCGTTGAAGGGACAGGGGGCGGCGAGCAGTACTTC.

J is TRBJ2-4 and V is TRBV7-9; tentative D call: TRBD1 (5 bases). The CDR3 is made up of 18 amino acids. The germline gives CDR1 SEHNR, CDR2 FQNEAQ (reference sequence). V was clipped by 5 bases and J by 0 bases, with 20 bases between them. The CDR3 nucleotides read TGTGCCAGCAGCCCGATTCCTAAGACAGCGTTAGCCAAAAACATTCAGTACTTC. It specifies CASSPIPKTALAKNIQYF. The full variable domain, in which reference TRBV7-9 and TRBJ2-4 provide the parts outside the CDR3, is DTGVSQNPRHKITKRGQNVTFRCDPISEHNRLYWYRQTLGQGPEFLTYFQNEAQLEKSRLLSDRFSAERPKGSFSTLEIQRTEQGDSAMYLCASSPIPKTALAKNIQYFGAGTRLSVL.

The CDR3 bases are TGTGCCAGCCAAAGGGGCCCAGATACGCAGTATTTT. Encoded protein: CASQRGPDTQYF. The chain uses TRBV11-2 and TRBJ2-3; D might be TRBD1 (5 bases). The CDR3 totals 12 residues. Germline V gives CDR1 SGHAT, CDR2 FQNNGV. V shed 8 bases and J shed 4 bases, with 10 bases lying between them.

A few counts support this clone. V usage is TRBV30 and J usage is TRBJ1-6; D gene unclear. The CDR3 is 12 residues long. Looked up from germline, CDR1 is GTSNPN and CDR2 is SVGIG (reference sequence). V was shortened by 1 base and J by 10 bases, with 8 bases between the two germline ends. CDR3 nucleotides: TGTGCCTGGAGTGGCCAGGCCTCACCCCTCCACTTT. This sequence encodes CAWSGQASPLHF.

The J gene is TRBJ2-7, the V gene TRBV19, with D unclear. The CDR3 loop spans 14 amino acids. V shed 3 bases and J shed 5 bases, with 14 bases lying between them. Germline values: CDR1 LNHDA, CDR2 SQIVND (reference sequence). The CDR3 spells CASSIKNVRDEQYF. The CDR3 DNA reads as TGTGCCAGTAGTATTAAGAACGTTCGGGACGAGCAGTACTTC.